The 20 T cell receptor beta chains reported below all come from one sample, sequenced in a study of cytomegalovirus exposure and HLA in healthy donors. It was with 60 Vbeta and 13 Jbeta primers that the PCR ran. Data came from immunoSEQ multiplex PCR; TCRdb stores just in-frame clones and leaves some out. The sample records under 150,000 clones, under 80% being singletons. The sample was PBMCs. Receptors were obtained from a male donor in good health and CMV-seronegative.

In its sample, this clone was seen once. The rearrangement joins TRBV10-1 to TRBJ1-2; 9 nucleotides agree with TRBD1. The V gene's germline CDR1 is WNHNN and CDR2 SYGVQD (reference sequence). The trim removed 6 bases at V and 7 bases at J, leaving 3 bases unmatched. This CDR3 is built from 12 residues. The CDR3 bases are TGCGCCAGCAGACGGGACAGGGCTGGCTACACCTTC. Protein product: CASRRDRAGYTF.

The rearrangement joins TRBV29-1 to TRBJ1-1; 9 nucleotides line up with TRBD1. Germline values: CDR1 SQVTM, CDR2 ANQGSEA. The CDR3 totals 13 residues. The ends lost 8 bases at V and 2 bases at J; junction bases unmatched: 6. CDR3 sequence reads: CSYRTGGNTEAFF. The CDR3 DNA reads as TGCAGCTACCGAACAGGGGGCAACACTGAAGCTTTCTTT.

This chain links TRBV7-3 with TRBJ2-7; D might be TRBD1 (5 bases). Germline-derived CDR1 and CDR2 are SGHTA and FQGTGA. The CDR3 length is 13 residues. The V end was cut by 6 bases, the J end by 9 bases, with 18 bases between. CDR3 in DNA: TGTGCCAGCAGTCATGGACATTCCTCGGGGCAGTACTTC. Translation: CASSHGHSSGQYF.

V usage is TRBV15 and J usage is TRBJ2-7; D perhaps matches TRBD1 (5 bases). Germline CDR1 is LNHNV and CDR2 is YYDKDF (reference sequence). The V gene lost 0 bases and the J gene lost 2 bases, with 11 bases spanning the gap. The CDR3 extends over 15 amino acids. CDR3 sequence (DNA): TGTGCCACCAGCAGAGACAGGGTGCGCACCTACGAGCAGTACTTC. Translation gives CATSRDRVRTYEQYF.

The chain joins TRBV4-1 to TRBJ1-2; D gene unclear. The CDR3 loop spans 13 amino acids. CDR1 and CDR2 (germline): MGHRA, YSYEKL. V dropped 1 base and J dropped 5 bases, with 8 bases sitting between them. CDR3 DNA sequence: TGCGCCAGCAGCCAAGCGCTAGGTTATGGCTACACCTTC. Its protein product is CASSQALGYGYTF.

Comment on this clone: In the same sample, other DNA sequences code for this CDR3. This rearrangement joins TRBV14 to TRBJ1-1; D perhaps matches TRBD1 (6 bases). CDR1 is SGHDN, CDR2 FVKESK, per germline. Trimming stripped 3 bases from V and 0 bases from J, with 8 bases between. The CDR3 covers 14 residues. CDR3 in amino acids: CASSHRGMNTEAFF. In nucleotides, the CDR3 is TGTGCCAGCAGCCACAGGGGAATGAACACTGAAGCTTTCTTT.

The rearrangement uses TRBV18 and TRBJ2-3; 7 positions agree with TRBD1. The CDR3 length is 13 residues. With V trimmed by 6 bases and J by 5 bases, 5 bases remained unmatched. The germline V gene encodes CDR1 KGHSH and CDR2 LQKENI. CDR3 nucleotides: TGTGCCAGCTCCCCGGGACAGTTAGATACGCAGTATTTT. Translation gives CASSPGQLDTQYF.

This clone was counted a single time. The V call is TRBV6-6, the J call TRBJ1-2; no definite D call. CDR1 MNHNY and CDR2 SVGAGI come from the germline V gene (reference sequence). The CDR3 runs 13 residues. V was shortened by 6 bases and J by 0 bases, with 8 bases between the two germline ends. In DNA form, the CDR3 reads TGTGCCAGCAGCCCAGAGGCTAACTATGGCTACACCTTC. This sequence encodes CASSPEANYGYTF.

The chain recombines TRBV6-5 with TRBJ2-3; D unresolved. Germline lookup yields CDR1 MNHEY and CDR2 SVGAGI. V was clipped by 8 bases and J by 5 bases, with 8 bases between them. The CDR3 runs 11 residues. This chain's CDR3 is CASASGDTQYF. The CDR3 nucleotides read TGTGCCAGCGCGTCGGGAGATACGCAGTATTTT.

The chain combines TRBV7-9 with TRBJ1-2; 10 nucleotides agree with TRBD1. Trimming took 5 bases from V and 5 from J; bases not matched to a gene: 5. The CDR3 length is 14 residues. CDR1 is SEHNR, CDR2 FQNEAQ, per germline (reference sequence). The CDR3 DNA follows: TGTGCCAGCAGCGAAACGGGACAGGGGTATGGCTACACCTTC. Its translation: CASSETGQGYGYTF.

The chain has TRBV19 and TRBJ2-5, with TRBD1 as a possible D gene (5 bases). This CDR3 is 16 amino acids long. CDR1 is LNHDA and CDR2 is SQIVND in the germline V gene (reference sequence). V was shortened by 2 bases and J by 2 bases, with 15 bases between the two germline ends. The CDR3 DNA is TGTGCCAGTAGTATAATCTTTGACAGAACTCAAGAGACCCAGTACTTC. This gives the protein CASSIIFDRTQETQYF. The complete variable domain, with remaining parts taken from reference TRBV19 and TRBJ2-5, reads DGGITQSPKYLFRKEGQNVTLSCEQNLNHDAMYWYRQDPGQGLRLIYYSQIVNDFQKGDIAEGYSVSREKKESFPLTVTSAQKNPTAFYLCASSIIFDRTQETQYFGPGTRLLVL.

The chain carries TRBV27 and TRBJ2-7; 7 nucleotides align to TRBD1. The CDR3 is 14 residues long. Germline V gene lookup returns CDR1 MNHEY and CDR2 SMNVEV (reference sequence). The V gene end was trimmed by 6 bases and the J gene end by 4 bases; junction bases not matched to a gene: 9. The CDR3 region has the DNA TGTGCCAGCAGAATACAGGGGAGTTGGTACGAGCAGTACTTC. Translating gives CASRIQGSWYEQYF.

The genes are TRBV5-1 and TRBJ2-3; TRBD1 matches 8 bases. Germline V lookup: CDR1 SGHRS, CDR2 YFSETQ. This CDR3 has 17 amino acids. V lost 3 bases to trimming and J lost 3 bases; unmatched junction nucleotides: 12. CDR3 loop: CASSWNNRQGSTDTQYF. Written as DNA, the CDR3 is TGCGCCAGCAGCTGGAACAACAGACAGGGGAGTACAGATACGCAGTATTTT.

V and J are TRBV6-5 and TRBJ1-2; D unresolved. The V gene's germline CDR1 is MNHEY and CDR2 SVGAGI. This CDR3 has 16 residues. Trimming shortened V by 0 bases and J by 5 bases, and 16 bases separated the two germline ends. In nucleotides, the CDR3 is TGTGCCAGCAGTTACTCGAATTCCGGAGATGAATATGGCTACACCTTC. Translation gives CASSYSNSGDEYGYTF.

This chain links TRBV10-1 with TRBJ2-3; maybe TRBD1 (5 bases). The V end lost 0 bases, the J end lost 2 bases, and 9 bases lay between the germline ends. Germline CDR1 reads WNHNN; CDR2 reads SYGVQD (reference sequence). The CDR3 is made up of 15 amino acids. As DNA, the CDR3 is TGCGCCAGCAGTGAGTCGGCAGGGTTCACAGATACGCAGTATTTT. Its translation: CASSESAGFTDTQYF.

This chain connects TRBV6-5 to TRBJ2-3, with D perhaps matching TRBD1 (5 bases). The V gene's germline CDR1 is MNHEY and CDR2 SVGAGI. Trimming removed 2 bases at V and 1 base at J, with 13 bases between. There are 16 residues in the CDR3. CDR3 loop: CASSYVRGVGTDTQYF. For the CDR3, the DNA is TGTGCCAGCAGTTACGTAAGGGGCGTGGGCACAGATACGCAGTATTTT.

The genes are TRBV7-2 and TRBJ2-7; TRBD2 agrees at 10 bases. This CDR3 is built from 13 residues. With 0 bases clipped from V and 7 bases from J, the junction kept 0 bases outside the gene matches. Germline lookup yields CDR1 SGHTA and CDR2 FQGNSA. CDR3 nucleotides: TGTGCCAGCAGCTTAGCGGGACTAGCGGAGCAGTACTTC. Residues: CASSLAGLAEQYF.

This rearrangement joins TRBV7-9 to TRBJ2-7; TRBD2 agrees at 7 bases. Unmatched junction bases numbered 15, after V lost 1 base and J lost 9 bases. Germline lookup yields CDR1 SEHNR and CDR2 FQNEAQ (reference sequence). The CDR3 spans 16 residues. The CDR3 DNA is TGTGCCAGCAGCTTAGGCCCAGCGGGGACGGAATGGGGGCAGTACTTC. It specifies CASSLGPAGTEWGQYF.

The V and J genes are TRBV5-1 and TRBJ2-6; D might be TRBD1 (5 bases). Germline V gene data show CDR1 as SGHRS and CDR2 as YFSETQ. This CDR3 spans 14 amino acids. V gave up 5 bases and J gave up 1 base, with 7 bases separating them. The CDR3 protein is CASSRGSGANVLTF. The DNA of the CDR3 is TGCGCCAGCAGTAGGGGTTCTGGGGCCAACGTCCTGACTTTC.

The V gene is TRBV29-1, the J gene TRBJ2-7, with TRBD1 matching over 8 bases. The trim removed 6 bases at V and 2 bases at J, leaving 3 bases unmatched. The germline CDR1 and CDR2 sequences are SQVTM and ANQGSEA. This CDR3 contains 12 residues. The CDR3 spells CSVLTGAYEQYF. The DNA for the CDR3 is TGCAGCGTCCTGACAGGGGCCTACGAGCAGTACTTC.